A single sample is the source of the 6 T cell receptor beta chains below, sequenced in a study of monozygotic twins with inflammatory bowel disease. Using the 5' RACE reads, TCRdb records one entry per CDR3 protein without DNA. The sample totals over 110,000 distinct CDR3 sequences. The sequenced material came from blood. The receptors come from a human donor with ulcerative colitis or Crohn's disease, or a healthy co-twin of an affected twin (not recorded which).

The chain uses TRBV20-1 and TRBJ2-5; the D gene TCRdb calls, TRBD2, cannot be checked with no DNA. The length of the CDR3 is 15 residues. Germline assignment: CDR1 DFQATT and CDR2 SNEGSKA (reference sequence). The CDR3 protein is CSARVPSGGGETQYF.

The gene calls are TRBV4-1 and TRBJ2-3; TCRdb designates TRBD1, a call that cannot be tested without DNA. This CDR3 contains 17 residues. Looked up from germline, CDR1 is MGHRA and CDR2 is YSYEKL. The CDR3 spells CASSQLWDRGRTDTQYF.

This sequence joins TRBV29-1 and TRBJ2-3; checking the TCRdb D call of TRBD1 is not possible without DNA. Germline V gene data show CDR1 as SQVTM and CDR2 as ANQGSEA. The CDR3 is made up of 12 amino acids. This CDR3 is CSAHSGADTQYF.

The chain couples TRBV23-1 to TRBJ1-2. TRBV23-1 is noted as an ORF with a role that remains uncertain. CDR3 length: 12 residues. CDR3 in amino acids: CASSHQPTGYTF.

The V gene is TRBV20-1, the J gene TRBJ2-3; TCRdb indicates TRBD1, and absent DNA this call remains unverified. Germline CDR1 reads DFQATT; CDR2 reads SNEGSKA (reference sequence). This CDR3 spans 16 amino acids. The CDR3 is CSARDLDGISTDTQYF.

The CDR3 reads CASSLGAVTGPYYEQYF. The chain employs TRBV7-6 and TRBJ2-7; TCRdb's D call of TRBD1 is untestable without DNA. Germline V CDR1 and CDR2: SGHVS, FNYEAQ. The length of the CDR3 is 17 residues.